Reported below is one T cell receptor (beta chain). Its target is not known. The sample comes from a study of CD8+ T cells in alopecia areata. Study-wide points: Normal skin's resident alphabeta T cells are also sequenced in scalp samples. Normal scalp showed lower clonality than lesional scalp, especially alopecia totalis/universalis.

PBMCs yielded sorted CD4+ and CD8+ T cells. RNA extraction and reverse transcription yielded cDNA as sequencing template. Assay used: immunoSEQ multiplex PCR; TCRdb lists only in-frame clones, some missing. The data show 90,000 to 130,000 clones, roughly 64% seen once. Trimming left V 2 bases short and J 5 bases short, with 10 bases between. The CDR3 sequence is 13 residues long. Germline CDR1 and CDR2: SNHLY and FYNNEI. V is TRBV2 and J is TRBJ2-7; D remains ambiguous. Sequenced sample: CD8+ T cells sorted from blood. This TCR derives from a human donor in good health. In DNA, the CDR3 is TGTGCCAGCAGTGAAAGAGTATTCGACGAGCAGTACTTC. Its protein product is CASSERVFDEQYF.